Given below is one TCR beta chain in context. Antigen specificity is unknown. The source of the sample is a study of shared clonotypes between healthy human individuals. Study findings and constraints: With a few donors compared, about 5% of naive CD4 clonotypes were shared. Across subsets, estimated richness was generally greater for naive than for memory populations.

J lost 5 bases, V lost 4 bases, and 6 bases had no gene match. This CDR3 has 13 residues. CDR1 SGHDT and CDR2 YYEEEE come from the germline V gene. Per the authors' pipeline: ImmunoSEQ gave junction-only sequences without quality scores, so filtering differed. Repertoires were generated with immunoSEQ multiplex PCR, while TCRdb's copy carries only in-frame clones and drops some. V, J and clone size are those of that table, while D and trimming were read from the DNA. The sample lists under 1,100,000 clones, around three quarters occurring once. All participating donors were Caucasian adults from Nashville, Tennessee.

The material sequenced was memory CD4+ T cells from PBMCs. Subset specified: CD45RA-negative fraction. The J gene is TRBJ2-7, the V gene TRBV5-6; 7 bases line up with TRBD1. The sequence came from a man younger than 35 in good health. Some clones in this sample may be carry-over from other donors' samples. CDR3 in DNA: TGTGCCAGCAGCCTGGACAGGTCCCACGAGCAGTACTTC. It encodes CASSLDRSHEQYF.